The 10 T cell receptor beta chains listed next were all sequenced from one sample in a study of cytomegalovirus exposure and HLA in healthy donors. The primer mix had 60 Vbeta and 13 Jbeta primers. Some clones are missing from TCRdb's copy, which holds only in-frame ones; the method was immunoSEQ multiplex PCR. There are around 150,000 clones in the sample; about 78% occur only once, and under 1.5% lies in the top ten. Sequencing used PBMCs. Every receptor here comes from a male donor in good health and CMV-seronegative.

The chain joins TRBV19 to TRBJ2-7; 10 bases map to TRBD1. J gave up 0 bases and V 7 bases, and 3 bases lay outside the gene matches. The CDR3 has 14 amino acids. Germline V gives CDR1 LNHDA, CDR2 SQIVND (reference sequence). The DNA of the CDR3 is TGTGCCAGTATGGACAGGGGGAACTCCTACGAGCAGTACTTC. It codes for CASMDRGNSYEQYF.

The chain recombines TRBV2 with TRBJ2-2; maybe TRBD2 (6 bases). The CDR3 has 15 amino acids. Looked up from germline, CDR1 is SNHLY and CDR2 is FYNNEI. Trimming stripped 3 bases from V and 8 bases from J, with 16 bases between. The CDR3 DNA reads TGTGCCAGCAGTGATGGTCGGCCGGGAGCAGGGGAGCTGTTTTTT. Translated: CASSDGRPGAGELFF.

The gene calls are TRBV5-1 and TRBJ1-4; 7 nucleotides agree with TRBD1. Germline CDR1 is SGHRS and CDR2 is YFSETQ. Trimming cost V 4 bases and J 6 bases; bases outside gene matches: 3. The CDR3 covers 13 residues. CDR3 DNA: TGCGCCAGCAGCCCCACAGGGGATGAAAAACTGTTTTTT. Amino acids: CASSPTGDEKLFF.

This sequence joins TRBV29-1 and TRBJ2-3, with TRBD1 as a possible D gene (8 bases). CDR1 is SQVTM and CDR2 is ANQGSEA in the germline V gene. Trimming stripped 2 bases from V and 8 bases from J, with 14 bases between. There are 13 residues in the CDR3. DNA of the CDR3: TGCAGCGTTGAAATGGACAGGGAGGGTACGCAGTATTTT. Translating gives CSVEMDREGTQYF.

CDR3 sequence: CASSVVGGAQAFF. The CDR3 DNA reads TGTGCCAGCAGCGTAGTGGGGGGGGCCCAAGCTTTCTTT. The chain links TRBV9 to TRBJ1-1; tentatively, D is TRBD1 (6 bases). The germline V and J ends were trimmed by 0 bases and 9 bases, with 12 bases remaining between them. CDR3 length: 13 residues. CDR1 and CDR2 (germline): SGDLS, YYNGEE.

The rearrangement uses TRBV7-6 and TRBJ1-3; 7 nucleotides line up with TRBD1. The CDR3 totals 16 residues. The ends lost 4 bases at V and 0 bases at J; junction bases unmatched: 6. CDR1 is SGHVS and CDR2 is FNYEAQ in the germline V gene. CDR3 region: CASSSMSGGSGNTIYF. As DNA, the CDR3 is TGTGCCAGCAGCTCCATGTCAGGGGGCTCTGGAAACACCATATATTTT. Complete variable domain (other parts from reference TRBV7-6 and TRBJ1-3): GAGVSQSPRYKVTKRGQDVALRCDPISGHVSLYWYRQALGQGPEFLTYFNYEAQQDKSGLPNDRFSAERPEGSISTLTIQRTEQRDSAMYRCASSSMSGGSGNTIYFGEGSWLTVV.

J is TRBJ1-2 and V is TRBV11-2, with unresolved D. Deletions cut 4 bases from V and 0 bases from J, with 12 bases between. Germline CDR1 and CDR2: SGHAT and FQNNGV. CDR3 length: 15 amino acids. The CDR3 loop is CASSSIQAANYGYTF. The CDR3 nucleotides read TGTGCCAGCAGCTCAATCCAGGCAGCTAACTATGGCTACACCTTC.

The rearrangement joins TRBV6-1 to TRBJ2-5; TRBD1 agrees at 11 bases. The length of the CDR3 is 14 residues. Trimming at V came to 6 bases and at J to 3 bases, leaving 3 bases not matched to a gene. Germline V CDR1 and CDR2: MNHNS, SASEGT. The CDR3 region is CASRDRGLEETQYF. The DNA of the CDR3 is TGTGCCAGCAGGGACAGGGGGCTCGAAGAGACCCAGTACTTC.

The genes are TRBV5-6 and TRBJ2-1, with D maybe TRBD2 (6 bases). The CDR3 is 15 amino acids. CDR1 SGHDT and CDR2 YYEEEE come from the germline V gene. The ends were cut back, 4 bases at V and 1 base at J, with 12 bases in the middle. The CDR3: CASSRGRTSYNEQFF. CDR3 nucleotide sequence: TGTGCCAGCAGCAGAGGGAGGACGTCCTACAATGAGCAGTTCTTC.

The chain joins TRBV28 to TRBJ2-7; D might be TRBD1 (5 bases). This CDR3 is 14 amino acids long. CDR1 is MDHEN and CDR2 is SYDVKM in the germline V gene. Trimming took off 3 bases at V and 2 bases at J, with 11 bases between the two ends. The CDR3 loop reads CASSFFRAPYEQYF. Here the CDR3 DNA reads TGTGCCAGCAGTTTTTTCAGGGCTCCCTACGAGCAGTACTTC. Together with reference TRBV28 and TRBJ2-7, the CDR3 gives the full variable domain: DVKVTQSSRYLVKRTGEKVFLECVQDMDHENMFWYRQDPGLGLRLIYFSYDVKMKEKGDIPEGYSVSREKKERFSLILESASTNQTSMYLCASSFFRAPYEQYFGPGTRLTVT.